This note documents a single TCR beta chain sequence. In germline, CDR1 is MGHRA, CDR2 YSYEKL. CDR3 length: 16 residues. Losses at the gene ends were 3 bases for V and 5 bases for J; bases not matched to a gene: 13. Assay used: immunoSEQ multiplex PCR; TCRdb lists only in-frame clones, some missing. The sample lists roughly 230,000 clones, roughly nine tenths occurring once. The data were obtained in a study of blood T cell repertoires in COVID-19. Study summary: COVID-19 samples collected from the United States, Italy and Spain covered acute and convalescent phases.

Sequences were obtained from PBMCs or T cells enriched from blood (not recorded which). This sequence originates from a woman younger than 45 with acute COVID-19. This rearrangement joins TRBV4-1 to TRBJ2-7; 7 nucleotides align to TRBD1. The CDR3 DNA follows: TGCGCCAGCAGCCATGTGTCGGCACAGGGGATGAACGAGCAGTACTTC. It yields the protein CASSHVSAQGMNEQYF.